A single sample is the source of the 6 T cell receptor beta chains below, sequenced in a study of T-cell reconstitution after alpha-beta-depleted transplantation in children. Preparing the TCRbeta library involved the use of unique molecular identifiers. TCRdb reprocessed the PCR reads with MiXCR, giving one entry per CDR3 protein. This table holds 140,000 or so distinct CDR3 sequences, 8.8% found once. Sequenced material: PBMCs, mostly from graft donor cells, taken 180 days after TCRalphabeta/CD19-depleted stem cell transplant. The receptors originated from a female patient aged 2 to 10 who had a stem cell transplant for congenital amegakaryocytic thrombocytopenia, so the T cells may come from the graft donor.

This rearrangement joins TRBV9 to TRBJ2-7, with 8 bases matching TRBD1. The CDR3 is made up of 14 amino acids. Germline V gene sequence: CDR1 SGDLS, CDR2 YYNGEE. The junction had 3 bases not matched to a gene; V was cut back by 2 bases and J by 2 bases. The CDR3 region is CASSVGQGTYEQYF. CDR3 DNA sequence: TGTGCCAGCAGCGTCGGACAGGGCACCTACGAGCAGTACTTC.

The chain uses TRBV6-2 or TRBV6-3 and TRBJ2-7; D remains unclear. CDR3 length: 13 residues. The V gene's germline CDR1 is MNHEY and CDR2 SVGEGT. Trimming took off 2 bases at V and 3 bases at J, with 8 bases between the two ends. For the CDR3, the DNA is TGTGCCAGCAGTTACGACAAACACTACGAGCAGTACTTC. Its protein is CASSYDKHYEQYF.

This clonotype was seen only a few times. This chain connects TRBV28 to TRBJ2-3; 9 nucleotides line up with TRBD1. Germline assignment: CDR1 MDHEN and CDR2 SYDVKM. The V gene end was trimmed by 5 bases and the J gene end by 4 bases; junction bases not matched to a gene: 16. The CDR3 loop spans 18 amino acids. This CDR3 reads CASSPGQGLFLPPDTQYF. In nucleotides, the CDR3 is TGTGCCAGCAGTCCGGGACAGGGACTCTTCCTGCCCCCAGATACGCAGTATTTT.

This clonotype was seen at least ten times. The gene calls are TRBV7-8 and TRBJ1-1; 8 bases line up with TRBD1. V gave up 5 bases and J gave up 7 bases; unmatched junction bases: 15. This CDR3 is 16 amino acids long. Germline CDR1 reads SGHVS; CDR2 reads FQNEAQ. Here the CDR3 DNA reads TGTGCCAGCAGCCAAGGAAACCCAACAGGGGGGGTTGAAGCTTTCTTT. As protein: CASSQGNPTGGVEAFF.

The table lists this clonotype with many counts. V gene TRBV28 combines with J gene TRBJ1-5, with 8 bases that match TRBD1. This CDR3 contains 14 residues. The junction had 5 bases not matched to a gene; V was cut back by 5 bases and J by 5 bases. The germline V gene has CDR1 MDHEN and CDR2 SYDVKM. The CDR3 nucleotides are TGTGCCAGCAGTCCACGACAGGGGCATCAGCCCCAGCATTTT. It translates to CASSPRQGHQPQHF.

The table lists this clonotype with many counts. This sequence joins TRBV29-1 and TRBJ2-3; possible D gene TRBD1, 5 bases. Trimming took off 4 bases at V and 2 bases at J, with 13 bases between the two ends. The CDR3 extends over 14 amino acids. Germline V gives CDR1 SQVTM, CDR2 ANQGSEA. The CDR3, as DNA: TGCAGCGTTGGGGTGCAGGGCCTCACAGATACGCAGTATTTT. Its protein is CSVGVQGLTDTQYF.